This T cell receptor (beta chain) stems from a study of radiation and T cells in renal cell carcinoma. Study-wide results and limits: Intratumoral heterogeneity was not captured in these roughly 0.96 g regions.

The repertoire was sequenced with immunoSEQ multiplex PCR; TCRdb's copy has only in-frame clones and lacks some. The profile shows 15,000 to 18,000 clones, roughly 56% of them singletons. Treatment given: treatment-naive control, cytoreductive nephrectomy. Clear cell pathology was present in this patient's renal cell carcinoma. Controls included several female and about a dozen male donors, resected 2011 to 2014. Notes on this clone: Antigen unknown.

Source: tumor tissue, taken from a patient whose treatment was nephrectomy without radiotherapy. This sequence was found in a man in his fifties or sixties with renal cell carcinoma.

This chain's CDR3 is CSVRDRGSPLEDTEAFF. CDR3 coding DNA: TGCAGCGTACGGGACAGGGGATCGCCCCTTGAAGATACTGAAGCTTTCTTT. The genes are TRBV29-1 and TRBJ1-1; 10 nucleotides line up with TRBD1. After removal of 6 bases from V and 5 bases from J, the junction contained 18 bases not matched to a gene. The CDR3 length is 17 residues. The germline gives CDR1 SQVTM, CDR2 ANQGSEA.